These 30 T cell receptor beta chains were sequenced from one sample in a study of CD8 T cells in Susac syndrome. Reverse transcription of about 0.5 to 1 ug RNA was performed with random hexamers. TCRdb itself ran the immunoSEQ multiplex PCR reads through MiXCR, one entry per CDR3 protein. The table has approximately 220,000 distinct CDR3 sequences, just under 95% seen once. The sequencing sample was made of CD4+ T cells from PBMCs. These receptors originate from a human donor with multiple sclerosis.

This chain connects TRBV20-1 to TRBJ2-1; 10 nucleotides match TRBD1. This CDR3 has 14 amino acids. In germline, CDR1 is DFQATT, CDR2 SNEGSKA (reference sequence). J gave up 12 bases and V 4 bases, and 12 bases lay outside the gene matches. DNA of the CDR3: TGCAGTGCTATACCCGGGACAGGGGACCATGGGCAGTTCTTC. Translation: CSAIPGTGDHGQFF.

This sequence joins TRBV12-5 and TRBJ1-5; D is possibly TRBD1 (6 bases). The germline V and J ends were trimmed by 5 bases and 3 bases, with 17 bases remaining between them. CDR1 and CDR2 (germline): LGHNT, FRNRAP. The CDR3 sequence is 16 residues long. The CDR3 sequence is CASGISPGQLNQPQHF. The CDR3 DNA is TGTGCTAGTGGTATAAGCCCTGGACAGCTCAATCAGCCCCAGCATTTT.

CDR3 sequence reads: CASSQSRGPTEQYF. The CDR3, as DNA: TGTGCCAGCAGCCAATCCCGGGGCCCCACCGAGCAGTACTTC. The genes are TRBV3-1 and TRBJ2-7; either TRBD1 or TRBD2 may fit D (5 bases each). This CDR3 has 14 amino acids. Per germline, CDR1 LGHDT and CDR2 YNNKEL (reference sequence). Trimming stripped 2 bases from V and 6 bases from J, with 14 bases between.

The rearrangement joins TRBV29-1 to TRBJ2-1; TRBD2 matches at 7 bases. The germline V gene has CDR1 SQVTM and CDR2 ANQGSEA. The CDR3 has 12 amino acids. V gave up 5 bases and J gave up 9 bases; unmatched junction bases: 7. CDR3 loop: CSVQRGRGEQFF. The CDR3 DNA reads TGCAGCGTTCAACGGGGGAGGGGTGAGCAGTTCTTC.

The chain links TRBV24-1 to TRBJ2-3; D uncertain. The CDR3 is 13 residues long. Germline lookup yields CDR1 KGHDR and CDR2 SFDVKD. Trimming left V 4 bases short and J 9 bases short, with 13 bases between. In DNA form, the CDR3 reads TGTGCCACCAGTGACGGGCCCACCCCGACGCAGTATTTT. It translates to CATSDGPTPTQYF.

The CDR3 sequence is CASSQTTGTGVGYTF. In DNA form, the CDR3 reads TGCGCCAGCAGTCAAACTACCGGGACAGGGGTCGGCTACACCTTC. The chain couples TRBV5-1 to TRBJ1-2; TRBD1 agrees at 10 bases. The J segment lost 8 bases and the V segment lost 5 bases, leaving 12 bases of the junction unmatched. The CDR3 spans 15 residues. CDR1 is SGHRS, CDR2 YFSETQ, per germline.

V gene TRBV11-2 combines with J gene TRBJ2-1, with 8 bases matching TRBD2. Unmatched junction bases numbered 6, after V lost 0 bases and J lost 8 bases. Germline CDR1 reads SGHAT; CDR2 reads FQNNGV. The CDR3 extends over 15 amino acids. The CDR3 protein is CASSLDSGGAYEQFF. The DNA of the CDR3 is TGTGCCAGCAGCTTAGACTCCGGGGGGGCCTATGAGCAGTTCTTC. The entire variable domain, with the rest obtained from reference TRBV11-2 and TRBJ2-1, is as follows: EAGVAQSPRYKIIEKRQSVAFWCNPISGHATLYWYQQILGQGPKLLIQFQNNGVVDDSQLPKDRFSAERLKGVDSTLKIQPAKLEDSAVYLCASSLDSGGAYEQFFGPGTRLTVL.

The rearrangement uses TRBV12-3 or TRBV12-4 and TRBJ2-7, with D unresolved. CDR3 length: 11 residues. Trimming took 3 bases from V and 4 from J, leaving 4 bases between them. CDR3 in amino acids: CASSLGYEQYV. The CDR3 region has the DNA TGTGCCAGCAGTTTGGGATACGAGCAGTACGTC.

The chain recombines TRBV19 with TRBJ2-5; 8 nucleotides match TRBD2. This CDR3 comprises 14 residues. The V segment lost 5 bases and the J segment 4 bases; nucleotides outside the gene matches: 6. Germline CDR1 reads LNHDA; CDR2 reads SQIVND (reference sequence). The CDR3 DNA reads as TGTGCCAGTAGTGATCGCGGGGGGCGAGAGACCCAGTACTTC. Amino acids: CASSDRGGRETQYF.

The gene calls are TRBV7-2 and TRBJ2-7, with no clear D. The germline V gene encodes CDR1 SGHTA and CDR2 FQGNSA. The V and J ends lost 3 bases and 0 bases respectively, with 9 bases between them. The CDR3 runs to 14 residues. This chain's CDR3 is CASSFGRSSYEQYF. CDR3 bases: TGTGCCAGCAGCTTCGGGCGGTCCTCCTACGAGCAGTACTTC.

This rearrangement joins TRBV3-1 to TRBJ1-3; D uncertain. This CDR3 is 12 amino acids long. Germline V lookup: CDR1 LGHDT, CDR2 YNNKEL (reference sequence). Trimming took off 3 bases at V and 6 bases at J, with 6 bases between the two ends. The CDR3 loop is CASSQGANTIYF. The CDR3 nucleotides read TGTGCCAGCAGCCAGGGTGCAAACACCATATATTTT.

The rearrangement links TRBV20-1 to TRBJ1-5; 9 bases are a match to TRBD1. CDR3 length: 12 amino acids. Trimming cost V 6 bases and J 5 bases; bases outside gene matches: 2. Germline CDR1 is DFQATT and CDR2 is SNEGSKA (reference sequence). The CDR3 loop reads CSAWTGDQPQHF. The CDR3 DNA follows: TGCAGTGCGTGGACAGGGGATCAGCCCCAGCATTTT.

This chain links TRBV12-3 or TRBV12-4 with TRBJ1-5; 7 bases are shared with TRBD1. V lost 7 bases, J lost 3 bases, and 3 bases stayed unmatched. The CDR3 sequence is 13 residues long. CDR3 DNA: TGTGCCAGCACCGGGACAGTCAATCAGCCCCAGCATTTT. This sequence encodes CASTGTVNQPQHF.

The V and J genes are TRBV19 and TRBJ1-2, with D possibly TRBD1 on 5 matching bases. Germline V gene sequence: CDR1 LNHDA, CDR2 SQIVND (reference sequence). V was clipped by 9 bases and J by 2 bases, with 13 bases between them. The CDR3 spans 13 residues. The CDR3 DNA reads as TGTGCCAGCCGGGAGGGACTCAACTATGGCTACACCTTC. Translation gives CASREGLNYGYTF.

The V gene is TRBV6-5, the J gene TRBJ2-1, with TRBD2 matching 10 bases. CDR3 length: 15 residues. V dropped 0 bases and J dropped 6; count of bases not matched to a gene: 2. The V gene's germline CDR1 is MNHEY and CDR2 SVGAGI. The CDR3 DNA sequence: TGTGCCAGCAGTTACTCACCTAGCGGGGGCAATGAGCAGTTCTTC. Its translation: CASSYSPSGGNEQFF.

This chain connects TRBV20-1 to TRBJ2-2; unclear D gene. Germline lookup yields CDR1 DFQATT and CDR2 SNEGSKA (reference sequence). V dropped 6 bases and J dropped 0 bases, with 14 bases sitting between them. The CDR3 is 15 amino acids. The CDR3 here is CSAQRLRANTGELFF. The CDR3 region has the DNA TGCAGTGCCCAGAGGTTAAGGGCGAACACCGGGGAGCTGTTTTTT.

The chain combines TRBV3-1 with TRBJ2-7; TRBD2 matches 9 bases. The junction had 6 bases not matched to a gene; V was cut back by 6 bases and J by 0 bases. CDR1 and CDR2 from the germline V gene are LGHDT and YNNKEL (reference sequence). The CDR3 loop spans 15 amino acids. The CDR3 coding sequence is TGTGCCAGCAGTCAGACTAGCGGCCCCTCCTACGAGCAGTACGTC. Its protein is CASSQTSGPSYEQYV.

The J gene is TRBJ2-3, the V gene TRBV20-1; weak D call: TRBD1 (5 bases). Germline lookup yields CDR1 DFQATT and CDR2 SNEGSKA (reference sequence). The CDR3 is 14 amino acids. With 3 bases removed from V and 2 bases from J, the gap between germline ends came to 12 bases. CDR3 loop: CSARTVPNTDTQYF. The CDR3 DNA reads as TGCAGTGCTAGGACAGTTCCGAACACAGATACGCAGTATTTT.

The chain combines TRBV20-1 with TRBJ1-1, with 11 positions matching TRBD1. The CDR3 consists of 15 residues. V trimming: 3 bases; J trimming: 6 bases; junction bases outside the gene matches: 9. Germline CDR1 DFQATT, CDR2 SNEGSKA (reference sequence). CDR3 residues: CSARGDRGSYAEAFF. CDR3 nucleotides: TGCAGTGCTAGGGGGGACAGGGGGTCGTACGCTGAAGCTTTCTTT.

This CDR3 reads CASSLAGNGSPLHF. The CDR3 DNA follows: TGTGCCAGCAGCCTGGCAGGGAATGGCTCACCCCTCCACTTT. The J gene is TRBJ1-6, the V gene TRBV7-9; perhaps TRBD1 as D (5 bases). The germline V and J ends were trimmed by 5 bases and 10 bases, with 15 bases remaining between them. The CDR3 is 14 amino acids. Looked up from germline, CDR1 is SEHNR and CDR2 is FQNEAQ (reference sequence).

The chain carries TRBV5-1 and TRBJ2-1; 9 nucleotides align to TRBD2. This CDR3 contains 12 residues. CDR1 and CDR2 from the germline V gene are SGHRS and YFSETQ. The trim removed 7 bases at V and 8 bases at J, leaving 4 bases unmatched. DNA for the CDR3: TGCGCCAGCCGTTTAGCGGGGGATGAGCAGTTCTTC. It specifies CASRLAGDEQFF.

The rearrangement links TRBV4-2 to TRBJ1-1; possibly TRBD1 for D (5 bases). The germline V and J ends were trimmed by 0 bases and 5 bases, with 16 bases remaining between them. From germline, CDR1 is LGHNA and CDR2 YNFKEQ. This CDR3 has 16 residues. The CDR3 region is CASSQEGRGSGTEAFF. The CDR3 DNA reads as TGTGCCAGCAGCCAAGAGGGGCGGGGGAGTGGGACTGAAGCTTTCTTT.

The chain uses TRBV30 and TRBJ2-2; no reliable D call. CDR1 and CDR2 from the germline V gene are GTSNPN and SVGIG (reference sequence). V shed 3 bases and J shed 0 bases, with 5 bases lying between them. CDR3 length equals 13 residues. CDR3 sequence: CAWSRSNTGELFF. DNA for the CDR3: TGTGCCTGGAGCAGGTCGAACACCGGGGAGCTGTTTTTT.

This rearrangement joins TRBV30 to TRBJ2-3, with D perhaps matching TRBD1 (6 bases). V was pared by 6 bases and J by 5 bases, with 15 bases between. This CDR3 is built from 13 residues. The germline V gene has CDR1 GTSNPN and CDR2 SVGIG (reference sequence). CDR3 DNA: TGTGCCTGCTCCCCCAGGGGCATAGATACGCAGTATTTT. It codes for CACSPRGIDTQYF. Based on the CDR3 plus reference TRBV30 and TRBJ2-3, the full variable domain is SQTIHQWPATLVQPVGSPLSLECTVEGTSNPNLYWYRQAAGRGLQLLFYSVGIGQISSEVPQNLSASRPQDRQFILSSKKLLLSDSGFYLCACSPRGIDTQYFGPGTRLTVL.

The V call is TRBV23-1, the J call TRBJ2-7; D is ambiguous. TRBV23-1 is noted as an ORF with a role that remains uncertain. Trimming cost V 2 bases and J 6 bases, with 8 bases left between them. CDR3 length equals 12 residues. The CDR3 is CASSQRTLEQYV. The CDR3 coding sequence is TGCGCCAGCAGTCAAAGGACGCTCGAGCAGTACGTC.

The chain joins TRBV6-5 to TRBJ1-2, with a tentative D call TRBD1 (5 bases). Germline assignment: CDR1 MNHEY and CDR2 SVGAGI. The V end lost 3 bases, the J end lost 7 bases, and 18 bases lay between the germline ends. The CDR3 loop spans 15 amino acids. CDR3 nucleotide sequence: TGTGCCAGCAGTTATCGAGCGTTGAATGGGGGTGGCTACACCTTC. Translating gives CASSYRALNGGGYTF.

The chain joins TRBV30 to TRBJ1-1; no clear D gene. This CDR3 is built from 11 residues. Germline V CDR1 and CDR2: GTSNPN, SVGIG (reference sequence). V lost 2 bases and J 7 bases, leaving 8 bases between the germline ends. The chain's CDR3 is CAWSLGNEAFF. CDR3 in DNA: TGTGCCTGGAGTCTAGGGAATGAAGCTTTCTTT.

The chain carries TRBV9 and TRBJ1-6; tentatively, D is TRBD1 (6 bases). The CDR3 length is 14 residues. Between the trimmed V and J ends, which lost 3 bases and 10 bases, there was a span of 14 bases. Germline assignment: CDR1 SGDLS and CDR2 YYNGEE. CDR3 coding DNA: TGTGCCAGCAGCGCTCAAGGGGGACAATCACCCCTCCACTTT. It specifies CASSAQGGQSPLHF.

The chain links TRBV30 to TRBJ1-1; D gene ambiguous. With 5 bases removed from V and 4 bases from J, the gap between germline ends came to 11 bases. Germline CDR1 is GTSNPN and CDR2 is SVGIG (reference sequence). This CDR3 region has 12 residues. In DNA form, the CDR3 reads TGTGCCTGGGGCGGGCCAGCCACTGAAGCTTTCTTT. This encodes CAWGGPATEAFF.

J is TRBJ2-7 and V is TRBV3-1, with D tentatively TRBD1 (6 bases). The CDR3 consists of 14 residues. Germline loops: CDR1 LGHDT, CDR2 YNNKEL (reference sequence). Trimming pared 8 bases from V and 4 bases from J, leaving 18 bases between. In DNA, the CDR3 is TGTGCCAGCCCATGGGGGCCAAACCCTTACGAGCAGTACGTC. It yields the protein CASPWGPNPYEQYV.